This T cell receptor beta chain was recorded in a study of OX40 agonist ivuxolimab in advanced cancers. Study context: Every 2 weeks, patients received ivuxolimab intravenously, dosed at 0.01 to 10 mg/kg. Study observations and caveats: Partial responders at 0.1-3.0 mg/kg had among the lowest clonal expansion.

This CDR3 has 12 amino acids. V was pared by 4 bases and J by 8 bases, with 11 bases between. Germline lookup yields CDR1 SGHDN and CDR2 FVKESK. Comment on this clone: Antigen specificity is unknown.

Method: immunoSEQ multiplex PCR; TCRdb's copy keeps in-frame clones and lacks some. This repertoire shows fewer than 95,000 clones, about four fifths found once; its top ten account for around 0.44%. The chain combines TRBV14 with TRBJ1-2; D is unclear. This material consisted of CD4+ or CD8+ T cells sorted from blood, taken in a trial of the OX40 agonist ivuxolimab. This clonotype originated in an adult with an advanced solid tumor such as melanoma, head and neck, liver or kidney cancer. The CDR3 protein is CASSPPGGGYTF. CDR3 nucleotide sequence: TGTGCCAGCAGCCCCCCAGGAGGAGGCTACACCTTC.